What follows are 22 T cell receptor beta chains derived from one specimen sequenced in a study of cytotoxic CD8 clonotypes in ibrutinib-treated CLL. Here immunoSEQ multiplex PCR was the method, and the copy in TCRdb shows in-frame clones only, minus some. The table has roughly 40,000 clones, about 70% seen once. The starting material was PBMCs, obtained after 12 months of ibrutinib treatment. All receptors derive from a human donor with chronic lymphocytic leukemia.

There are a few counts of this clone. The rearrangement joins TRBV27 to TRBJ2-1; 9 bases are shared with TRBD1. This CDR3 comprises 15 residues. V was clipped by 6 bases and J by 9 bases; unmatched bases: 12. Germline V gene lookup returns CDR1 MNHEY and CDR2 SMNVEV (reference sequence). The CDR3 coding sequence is TGTGCCAGCAGGGCCGGGACAGGGAATTCGGGTGAGCAGTTCTTC. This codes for CASRAGTGNSGEQFF.

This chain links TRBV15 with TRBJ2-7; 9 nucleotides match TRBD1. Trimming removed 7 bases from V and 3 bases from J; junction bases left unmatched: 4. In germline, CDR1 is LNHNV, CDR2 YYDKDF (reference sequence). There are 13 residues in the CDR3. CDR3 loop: CATTTGQGYEQYF. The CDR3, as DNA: TGTGCCACCACGACGGGACAGGGCTACGAGCAGTACTTC.

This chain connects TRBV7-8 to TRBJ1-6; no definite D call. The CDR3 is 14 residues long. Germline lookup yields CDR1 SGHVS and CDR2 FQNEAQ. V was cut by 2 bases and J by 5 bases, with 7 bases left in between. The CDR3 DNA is TGTGCCAGCAGCTTAAACCGGGATAATTCACCCCTCCACTTT. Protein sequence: CASSLNRDNSPLHF. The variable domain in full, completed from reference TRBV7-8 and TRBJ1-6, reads GAGVSQSPRYKVAKRGQDVALRCDPISGHVSLFWYQQALGQGPEFLTYFQNEAQLDKSGLPSDRFFAERPEGSVSTLKIQRTQQEDSAVYLCASSLNRDNSPLHFGNGTRLTVT.

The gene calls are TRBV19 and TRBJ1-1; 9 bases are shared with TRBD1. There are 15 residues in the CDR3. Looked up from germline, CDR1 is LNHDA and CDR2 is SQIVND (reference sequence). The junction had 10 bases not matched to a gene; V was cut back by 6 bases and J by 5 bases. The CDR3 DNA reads TGTGCCAGTAGCAAACCGACAGGGGGAGGAACTGAAGCTTTCTTT. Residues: CASSKPTGGGTEAFF.

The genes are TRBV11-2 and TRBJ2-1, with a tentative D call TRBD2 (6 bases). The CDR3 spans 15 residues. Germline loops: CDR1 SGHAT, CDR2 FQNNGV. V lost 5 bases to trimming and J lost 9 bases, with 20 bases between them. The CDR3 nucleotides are TGTGCCAGCAGCGGGGGGATAAGGTGGGTAAGTGAGCAGTTCTTC. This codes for CASSGGIRWVSEQFF.

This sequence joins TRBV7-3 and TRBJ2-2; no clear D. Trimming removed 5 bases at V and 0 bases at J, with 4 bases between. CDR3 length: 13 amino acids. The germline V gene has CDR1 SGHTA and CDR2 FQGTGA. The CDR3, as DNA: TGTGCCAGCAGCCTCCCGAACACCGGGGAGCTGTTTTTT. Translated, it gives CASSLPNTGELFF.

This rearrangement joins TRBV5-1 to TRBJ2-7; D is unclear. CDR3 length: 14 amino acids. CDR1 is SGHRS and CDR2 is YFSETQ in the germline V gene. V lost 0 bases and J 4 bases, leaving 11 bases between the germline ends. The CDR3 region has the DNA TGCGCCAGCAGCTTGGAGGCTAGGGATTACGAGCAGTACTTC. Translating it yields CASSLEARDYEQYF.

The CDR3 here is CASSQDDPLYGYTF. DNA of the CDR3: TGTGCCAGCAGCCAAGACGATCCGCTCTATGGCTACACCTTC. This chain links TRBV4-2 with TRBJ1-2; no definite D call. This CDR3 region has 14 residues. In germline, CDR1 is LGHNA, CDR2 YNFKEQ. V was pared by 0 bases and J by 4 bases, with 9 bases between.

This CDR3 reads CASSLGLAGSYNEQFF. The CDR3 DNA is TGTGCCAGCAGCTTGGGGCTAGCGGGGTCCTACAATGAGCAGTTCTTC. This chain connects TRBV5-4 to TRBJ2-1; 9 nucleotides line up with TRBD2. CDR3 length equals 16 residues. J lost 1 base, V lost 0 bases, and 2 bases had no gene match. CDR1 is SGHNT, CDR2 YYREEE, per germline (reference sequence).

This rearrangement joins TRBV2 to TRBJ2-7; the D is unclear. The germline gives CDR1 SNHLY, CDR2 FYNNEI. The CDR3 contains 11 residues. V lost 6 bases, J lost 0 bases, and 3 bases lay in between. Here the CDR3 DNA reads TGTGCCAGCAGCCCCTCCTACGAGCAGTACTTC. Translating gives CASSPSYEQYF.

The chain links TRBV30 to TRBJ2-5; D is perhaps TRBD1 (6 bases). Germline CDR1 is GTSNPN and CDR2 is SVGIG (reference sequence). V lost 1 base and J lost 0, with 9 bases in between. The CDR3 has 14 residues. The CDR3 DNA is TGTGCCTGGAGTGCCAACAGGGACCAAGAGACCCAGTACTTC. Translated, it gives CAWSANRDQETQYF.

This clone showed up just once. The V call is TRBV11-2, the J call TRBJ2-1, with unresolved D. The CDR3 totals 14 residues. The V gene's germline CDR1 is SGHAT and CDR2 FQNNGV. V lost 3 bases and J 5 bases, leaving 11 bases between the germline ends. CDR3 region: CASSFGLGNNEQFF. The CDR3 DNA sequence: TGTGCCAGCAGCTTCGGATTAGGCAACAATGAGCAGTTCTTC.

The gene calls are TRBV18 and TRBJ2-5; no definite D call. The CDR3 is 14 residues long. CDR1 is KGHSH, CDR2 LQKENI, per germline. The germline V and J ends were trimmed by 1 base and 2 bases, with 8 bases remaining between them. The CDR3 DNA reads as TGTGCCAGCTCACCACTCGGAGAGCAAGAGACCCAGTACTTC. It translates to CASSPLGEQETQYF.

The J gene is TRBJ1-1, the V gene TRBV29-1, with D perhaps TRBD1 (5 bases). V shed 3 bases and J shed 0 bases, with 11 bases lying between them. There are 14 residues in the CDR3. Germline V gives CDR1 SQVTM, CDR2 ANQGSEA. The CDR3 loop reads CSVESDRVNTEAFF. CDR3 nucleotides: TGCAGCGTTGAGTCCGACAGAGTGAACACTGAAGCTTTCTTT.

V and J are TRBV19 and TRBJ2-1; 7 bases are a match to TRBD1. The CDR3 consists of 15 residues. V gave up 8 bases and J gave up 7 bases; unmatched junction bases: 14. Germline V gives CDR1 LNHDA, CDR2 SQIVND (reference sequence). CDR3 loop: CASPPAGGEINEQFF. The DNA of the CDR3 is TGTGCCAGTCCGCCCGCAGGGGGAGAAATAAATGAGCAGTTCTTC.

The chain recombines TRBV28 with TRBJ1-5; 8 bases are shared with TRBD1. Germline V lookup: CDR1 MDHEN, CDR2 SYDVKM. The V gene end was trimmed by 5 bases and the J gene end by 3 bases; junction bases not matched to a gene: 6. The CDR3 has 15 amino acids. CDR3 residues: CASSGQGGTNQPQHF. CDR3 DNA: TGTGCCAGCAGTGGACAGGGAGGTACCAATCAGCCCCAGCATTTT.

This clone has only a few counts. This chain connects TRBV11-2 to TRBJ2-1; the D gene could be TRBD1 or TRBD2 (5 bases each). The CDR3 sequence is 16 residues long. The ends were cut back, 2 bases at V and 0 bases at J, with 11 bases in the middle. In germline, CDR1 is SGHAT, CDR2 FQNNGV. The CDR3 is CASSLRGDSSYNEQFF. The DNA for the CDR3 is TGTGCCAGCAGCTTAAGGGGAGACAGCTCCTACAATGAGCAGTTCTTC.

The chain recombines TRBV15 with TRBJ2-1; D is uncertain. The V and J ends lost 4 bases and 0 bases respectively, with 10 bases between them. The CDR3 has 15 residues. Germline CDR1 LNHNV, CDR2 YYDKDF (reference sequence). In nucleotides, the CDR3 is TGTGCCACCAGCAAACCCGTAGTCTCCTACAATGAGCAGTTCTTC. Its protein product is CATSKPVVSYNEQFF. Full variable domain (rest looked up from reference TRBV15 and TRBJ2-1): DAMVIQNPRYQVTQFGKPVTLSCSQTLNHNVMYWYQQKSSQAPKLLFHYYDKDFNNEADTPDNFQSRRPNTSFCFLDIRSPGLGDTAMYLCATSKPVVSYNEQFFGPGTRLTVL.

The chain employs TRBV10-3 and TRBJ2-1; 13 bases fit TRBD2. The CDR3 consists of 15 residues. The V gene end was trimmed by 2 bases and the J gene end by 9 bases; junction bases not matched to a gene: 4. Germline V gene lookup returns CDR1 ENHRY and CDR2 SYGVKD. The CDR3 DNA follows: TGTGCCATCAGTGAGCCTGGACTAGCGGGAGTTGAGCAGTTCTTC. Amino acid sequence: CAISEPGLAGVEQFF.

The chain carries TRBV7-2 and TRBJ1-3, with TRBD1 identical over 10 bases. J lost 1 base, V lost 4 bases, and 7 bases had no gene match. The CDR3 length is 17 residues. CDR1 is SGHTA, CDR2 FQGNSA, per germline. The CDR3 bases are TGTGCCAGCAGCTCTTCCCGGGACAGGGGATCTGGAAACACCATATATTTT. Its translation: CASSSSRDRGSGNTIYF.

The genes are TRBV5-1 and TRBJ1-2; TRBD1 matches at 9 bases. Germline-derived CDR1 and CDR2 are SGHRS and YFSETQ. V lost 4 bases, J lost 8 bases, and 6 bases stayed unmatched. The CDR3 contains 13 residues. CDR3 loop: CASSLGTGNGYTF. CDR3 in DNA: TGCGCCAGCAGCCTCGGGACAGGGAACGGCTACACCTTC.

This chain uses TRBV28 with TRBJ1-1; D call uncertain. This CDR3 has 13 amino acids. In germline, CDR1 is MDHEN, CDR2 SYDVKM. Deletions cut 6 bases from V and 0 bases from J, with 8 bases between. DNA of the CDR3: TGTGCCAGCAGCCGACCCCTGAACACTGAAGCTTTCTTT. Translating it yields CASSRPLNTEAFF.